This TCR beta chain comes out of a study of T cell clonality in common variable immunodeficiency. Whole-study findings and limits: Fewer TCRbeta clones were shared among CVID subjects than controls. Links between repertoire features and CVID complications were heterogeneity-limited.

Method: immunoSEQ multiplex PCR; TCRdb's copy keeps in-frame clones and lacks some. Altogether under 45,000 clones were found in the sample, and no singletons occur. The V gene's germline CDR1 is DFQATT and CDR2 SNEGSKA (reference sequence). V shed 5 bases and J shed 3 bases, with 11 bases lying between them. The CDR3 is 13 residues long. This clone was counted ten times or more. Its antigen is currently unknown. The observed sequence ends 3 residues before the CDR3 terminus, with the missing tail filled in from the germline J gene. The V and J genes are TRBV20-1 and TRBJ2-4; possible D gene TRBD1, 5 bases. The origin of this receptor is a person aged 18 to 70 in good health. What was sequenced was peripheral blood mononuclear cells. CDR3 in amino acids: CSAWKGFKNIQYF. The sequenced part of the CDR3 DNA is TGCAGTGCTTGGAAGGGGTTCAAAAACATT.